This T cell receptor (beta chain) was sequenced for a study of blood T cell repertoires in COVID-19. Looking at the study overall: Samples of COVID-19 (acute and convalescent) were obtained from the United States, Italy and Spain.

CDR1 and CDR2 (germline): MGHRA, YSYEKL. Between the trimmed V and J ends, which lost 4 bases and 7 bases, there was a span of 22 bases. CDR3 length: 17 amino acids. How the authors handled the data: By means of reference gene primer amplification, nucleated cell counts were estimated. TCRdb's table, derived via immunoSEQ multiplex PCR, lists solely in-frame clones and lacks some. The V and J calls and clone size come from that table; D and trimming were worked out from the DNA. Of approximately 110,000 clones listed, more than 70% were seen once; the top ten hold approximately 5.3%. The chain joins TRBV4-1 to TRBJ2-2; D possibly corresponds to TRBD2 (6 bases). Sequenced material: peripheral blood. This TCR came from a human donor in a cohort sampled during active COVID-19. This CDR3 reads CASSLRDGGEGVGELFF. The CDR3 nucleotides read TGCGCCAGCAGCCTCCGAGACGGGGGAGAAGGGGTCGGGGAGCTGTTTTTT.